This T cell receptor beta chain is drawn from a study of blood T cell repertoires in COVID-19. The CDR3 contains 15 residues. CDR1 MNHEY and CDR2 SVGEGT come from the germline V gene. The J segment lost 4 bases and the V segment lost 4 bases, leaving 8 bases of the junction unmatched. TCRdb's table, derived via immunoSEQ multiplex PCR, lists solely in-frame clones and lacks some. The sample carries 150,000 to 160,000 clones, approximately 85% recorded once. This receptor was taken from a man aged 60-69 years with COVID-19, enrolled during active disease. The sample consisted of peripheral blood. The chain recombines TRBV6-2 or TRBV6-3 with TRBJ1-1; 8 nucleotides line up with TRBD1. In nucleotides, the CDR3 is TGTGCCAGCAGTTCCAGGACAGGGAAGGGCACTGAAGCTTTCTTT. Amino acid sequence: CASSSRTGKGTEAFF.